These T cell receptor beta chains were read from a single sample in a study of T cell responses to AZD1222 COVID-19 vaccine. Assay: immunoSEQ multiplex PCR; the TCRdb copy retains only in-frame clones and omits some. This table holds 85,000 to 130,000 clones, about 86% found once. The sample here was peripheral blood, taken on day 0 of AZD1222 vaccination. These receptors were taken from an adult in good health. The CDR3 runs from the conserved cysteine through the conserved F or W. The D gene is left open where the match is weak. The size entry is marked missing in some rows and otherwise reads once, few, many or a size class.

J gene	D gene	V gene	clone size	CDR3 protein	CDR3 DNA
TRBJ1-4	.	TRBV6-6	.	CASSYTGEGHADFF	TGTGCCAGCAGTTACACGGGGGAGGGACACGCGGATTTTTTT
TRBJ2-2	.	TRBV7-3	.	CASSRDTHGELFF	TGTGCCAGCAGCCGCGACACCCACGGGGAGCTGTTTTTT
TRBJ2-5	.	TRBV18	.	CASSPSNTQETQYF	TGTGCCAGCTCACCATCCAATACTCAAGAGACCCAGTACTTC
TRBJ1-6	.	TRBV5-6	.	CASSLFGLGNSPLHF	TGTGCCAGCAGCTTGTTTGGGTTGGGGAATTCACCCCTCCACTTT
TRBJ1-5	.	TRBV19	few	CASSTQGSGQPQHF	TGTGCCAGTAGTACCCAGGGTAGTGGTCAGCCCCAGCATTTT
TRBJ1-4	.	TRBV6-2/TRBV6-3	few	CASSYRSTNEKLFF	TGTGCCAGCAGTTACAGATCAACTAATGAAAAACTGTTTTTT
TRBJ2-1	.	TRBV3-1/TRBV3-2	.	CASSQDPSNEQFF	TGTGCCAGCAGCCAAGACCCGTCCAATGAGCAGTTCTTC
TRBJ1-4	.	TRBV15	.	CATSRELYSGGEKLFF	TGTGCCACCAGCAGAGAACTGTACAGTGGTGGGGAAAAACTGTTTTTT
TRBJ2-7	TRBD1	TRBV27	.	CASSPLSDRATYEQYF	TGTGCCAGCAGCCCTCTAAGCGACAGGGCCACCTACGAGCAGTACTTC
TRBJ1-6	TRBD1	TRBV7-9	once	CASSAGTGVSPLHF	TGTGCCAGCAGCGCCGGGACAGGGGTTTCACCCCTCCACTTT
TRBJ2-5	.	TRBV5-1	once	CASSFMTSGQETQYF	TGCGCCAGCAGCTTTATGACAAGCGGACAAGAGACCCAGTACTTC
TRBJ2-7	TRBD1	TRBV5-1	.	CASSRTGNLGLAYEQYF	TGCGCCAGCAGCCGGACAGGGAATTTGGGGCTAGCCTACGAGCAGTACTTC
TRBJ1-2	.	TRBV6-1	.	CASSEEGQNNGYTF	TGTGCCAGCAGTGAAGAGGGCCAGAACAATGGCTACACCTTC
TRBJ1-2	.	TRBV5-6	.	CASSEGRRLPYGYTF	TGTGCCAGCAGCGAGGGACGGCGGCTGCCCTATGGCTACACCTTC
TRBJ1-2	TRBD1	TRBV19	.	CASSRDREYGYTF	TGTGCCAGTAGTCGGGACAGGGAATATGGCTACACCTTC
TRBJ2-3	TRBD2	TRBV5-6	few	CASSLISLAGGSTDTQYF	TGTGCCAGCAGCTTGATATCTCTAGCGGGGGGGAGCACAGATACGCAGTATTTT
TRBJ2-1	.	TRBV3-1/TRBV3-2	once	CASSRGPSSYNEQFF	TGTGCCAGCAGCCGGGGTCCCAGCTCCTACAATGAGCAGTTCTTC
TRBJ2-2	.	TRBV18	few	CASSSGAGAGELFF	TGTGCCAGCTCATCCGGCGCAGGGGCCGGGGAGCTGTTTTTT
TRBJ2-1	TRBD2	TRBV6-2/TRBV6-3	.	CASSYTGLANNEQFF	TGTGCCAGCAGTTACACAGGACTAGCGAACAATGAGCAGTTCTTC
TRBJ1-1	.	TRBV20-1	few	CSASSTFHSEAFF	TGCAGTGCTAGTTCGACATTTCATTCTGAAGCTTTCTTT
TRBJ1-4	.	TRBV2	.	CASKGATNEKLFF	TGTGCCAGCAAGGGGGCAACTAATGAAAAACTGTTTTTT
TRBJ1-6	TRBD1	TRBV10-3	once	CAISGQGSPLHF	TGTGCCATCAGTGGACAGGGCTCACCCCTCCACTTT
TRBJ2-1	.	TRBV11-3	.	CASSLGGYSYNEQFF	TGTGCCAGCAGCTTAGGGGGGTACTCCTACAATGAGCAGTTCTTC
TRBJ1-1	.	TRBV6-2/TRBV6-3	.	CASSRTVRDTEAFF	TGTGCCAGCAGTAGGACAGTTCGGGACACTGAAGCTTTCTTT
TRBJ2-1	TRBD1	TRBV5-1	.	CASSPGQGGHNEQFF	TGCGCCAGCAGCCCCGGACAGGGTGGACACAATGAGCAGTTCTTC
TRBJ1-4	.	TRBV5-1	.	CASRAEGDELFF	TGCGCCAGCCGCGCTGAGGGAGACGAACTGTTTTTT
TRBJ2-3	TRBD2	TRBV7-7	.	CASSPGTNERTDTQYF	TGTGCTAGCAGCCCCGGGACTAACGAACGCACAGATACGCAGTATTTT